Here is one TCR beta chain with its context. This sample is drawn from a study of blood T cell repertoires in COVID-19. Generated by immunoSEQ multiplex PCR, the TCRdb table keeps only in-frame clones and is missing some. The table lists about 210,000 clones, less than 85% of them singletons, with 18% in the top ten. The CDR3 runs 13 residues. Germline assignment: CDR1 MRHNA and CDR2 SNTAGT. V lost 0 bases and J lost 5, with 5 bases in between. Sequences were obtained from PBMCs or T cells enriched from blood (not recorded which). The rearrangement joins TRBV6-4 to TRBJ2-1, with a possible D match to TRBD2 (5 bases). The clonotype originates from a man in his forties who had recovered from COVID-19. CDR3 loop: CASSDSTNNEQFF. CDR3 in DNA: TGTGCCAGCAGTGACTCGACTAACAATGAGCAGTTCTTC.